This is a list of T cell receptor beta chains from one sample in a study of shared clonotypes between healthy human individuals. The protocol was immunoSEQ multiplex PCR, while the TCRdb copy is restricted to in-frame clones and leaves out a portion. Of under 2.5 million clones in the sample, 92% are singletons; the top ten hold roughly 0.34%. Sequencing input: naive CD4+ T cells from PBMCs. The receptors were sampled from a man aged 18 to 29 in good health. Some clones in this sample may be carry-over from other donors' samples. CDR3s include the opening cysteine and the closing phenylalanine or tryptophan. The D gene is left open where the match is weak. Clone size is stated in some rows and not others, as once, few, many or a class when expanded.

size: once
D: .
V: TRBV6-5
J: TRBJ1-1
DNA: TGTGCCAGCAGTTACGCCAGAATGGCTGAAGCTTTCTTT
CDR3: CASSYARMAEAFF

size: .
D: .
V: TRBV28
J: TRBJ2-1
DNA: TGTGCCAGCATAGGTCCGGGCACAGAGGAAGGGTTCTTC
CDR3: CASIGPGTEEGFF

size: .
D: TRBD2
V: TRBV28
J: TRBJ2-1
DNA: TGTGCCAGCAGTTTCTCTAGCGGGAGGAAACATGAGCAGTTCTTC
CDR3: CASSFSSGRKHEQFF

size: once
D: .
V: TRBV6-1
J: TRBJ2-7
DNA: TGTGCCAGCAGTGAACCAGGGGACTCCTACGAGCAGTACTTC
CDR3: CASSEPGDSYEQYF

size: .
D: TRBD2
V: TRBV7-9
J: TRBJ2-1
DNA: TGTGCCAGCAGCACTCTGGTGGCTAGCGGAAATCCTAATGAGCAGTTCTTC
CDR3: CASSTLVASGNPNEQFF

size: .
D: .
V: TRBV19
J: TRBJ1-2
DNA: TGTGCCAGTAGCCCAGGATACACCAGAGGCTACACCTTC
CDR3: CASSPGYTRGYTF

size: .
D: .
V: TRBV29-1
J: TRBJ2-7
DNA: TGCAGCGTTGGGTCACAACCACCCTACGAGCAGTACTTC
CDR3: CSVGSQPPYEQYF

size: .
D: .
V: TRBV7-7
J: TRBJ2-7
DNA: TGTGCCAGCAGCTTAGAACGTGGAGGCGAGCAGTACTTC
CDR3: CASSLERGGEQYF

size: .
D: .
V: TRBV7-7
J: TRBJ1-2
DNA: TGTGCCAGCAGCTTCCCCCGGGAGCCTGGCTACACCTTC
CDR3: CASSFPREPGYTF

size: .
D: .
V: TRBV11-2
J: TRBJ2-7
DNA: TGTGCCAGCAGCTTAGATCGAGGACCCTACGGGCAGTACTTC
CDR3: CASSLDRGPYGQYF

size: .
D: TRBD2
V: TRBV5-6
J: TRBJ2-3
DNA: TGTGCCAGCAGCCCCCGACTAGCGGCCCCCGTTACGCAGTATTTT
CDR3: CASSPRLAAPVTQYF

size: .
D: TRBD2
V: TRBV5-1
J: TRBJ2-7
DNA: TGCGCCAGCAGCGCTAGCACTGCGGGAGGGATGTACGAGCAGTACTTC
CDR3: CASSASTAGGMYEQYF

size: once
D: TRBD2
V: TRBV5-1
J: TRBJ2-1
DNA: TGCGCCAGCAGCCGACTAGCGGGAGGTTCGAATGAGCAGTTCTTC
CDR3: CASSRLAGGSNEQFF

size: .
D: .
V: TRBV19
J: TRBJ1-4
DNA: TGTGCCAGTAGTTGGGGCAGAAATAATGAAAAACTGTTTTTT
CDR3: CASSWGRNNEKLFF

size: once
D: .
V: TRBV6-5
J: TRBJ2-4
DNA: TGTGCCAGCAGTTACGGGGCAGGCCAAGCCAAAAACATTCAGTACTTC
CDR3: CASSYGAGQAKNIQYF

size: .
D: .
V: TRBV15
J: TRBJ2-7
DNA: TGTGCCACCAGCATCGGACAGATTGGCGAGCAGTACTTC
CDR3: CATSIGQIGEQYF

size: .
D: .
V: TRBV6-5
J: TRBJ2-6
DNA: TGTGCCAGCACCCTAAACAGGGTTGGGGCCAACGTCCTGACTTTC
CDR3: CASTLNRVGANVLTF

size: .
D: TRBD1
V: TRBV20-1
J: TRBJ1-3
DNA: TGCAGTGCCTGGACAGGGGGGACCATATATTTT
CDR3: CSAWTGGTIYF

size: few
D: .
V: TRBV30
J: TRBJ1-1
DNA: TGTGCCTGGAGTAGGCAGGCTAACACTGAAGCTTTCTTT
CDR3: CAWSRQANTEAFF

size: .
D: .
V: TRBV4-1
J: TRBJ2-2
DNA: TGCGCCAGCAGCCCCCAGGGGTGGTCGGCAAACGCGAACACCGGGGAGCTGTTTTTT
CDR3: CASSPQGWSANANTGELFF

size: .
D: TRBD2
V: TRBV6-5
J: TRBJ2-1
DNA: TGTGCCAGCAGCCGAACCCGGACTAGCAGCGAGCAGTTCTTC
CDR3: CASSRTRTSSEQFF

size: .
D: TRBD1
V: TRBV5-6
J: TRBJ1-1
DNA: TGTGCCAGCACCATCCGGGACAGGGAGGTTAGCGCAGCTTTCTTT
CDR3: CASTIRDREVSAAFF

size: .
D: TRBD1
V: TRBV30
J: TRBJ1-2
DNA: TGTGCCTGGAGTGCGGACAGGGGGACGGGTGGCTACACCTTC
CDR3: CAWSADRGTGGYTF

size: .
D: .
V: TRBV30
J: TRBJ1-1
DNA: TGTGCCTGGAGTATCTCGGGGGGGGTCACTGAAGCTTTCTTT
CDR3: CAWSISGGVTEAFF

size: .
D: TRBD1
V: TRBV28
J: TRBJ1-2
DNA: TGTGCCAGCAGTCTCCACGGGACAGCAGCCTATGGCTACACCTTC
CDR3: CASSLHGTAAYGYTF

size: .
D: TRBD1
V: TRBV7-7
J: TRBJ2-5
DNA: TGTGCCAGCAGCCCACGGACAGGGCCGGAGACCCAGTACTTC
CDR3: CASSPRTGPETQYF

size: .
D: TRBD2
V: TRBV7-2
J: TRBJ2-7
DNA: TGTGCCAGCAGCCCCCGGACTAGCGGGAGAACTTACGAGCAGTACTTC
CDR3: CASSPRTSGRTYEQYF

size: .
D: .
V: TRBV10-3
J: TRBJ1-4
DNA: TGTGCCATCAGCTCGAACAGGGTGGGGGATGAAAAACTGTTTTTT
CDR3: CAISSNRVGDEKLFF

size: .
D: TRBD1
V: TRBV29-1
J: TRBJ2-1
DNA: TGCAGCGCAGGCCGGGACAGGTCTATCAATGAGCAGTTCTTC
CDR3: CSAGRDRSINEQFF

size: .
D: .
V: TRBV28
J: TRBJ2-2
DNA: TGTGCCAGCAGTTTATGGGGGCTGGGGGACACCGGGGAGCTGTTTTTT
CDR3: CASSLWGLGDTGELFF

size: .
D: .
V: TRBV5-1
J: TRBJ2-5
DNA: TGCGCCAGCAGCCAACCTGGGTCGGAGACCCAGTACTTC
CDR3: CASSQPGSETQYF

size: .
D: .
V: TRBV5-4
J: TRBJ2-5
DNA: TGTGCCAGCAGCTTGCGGGGAGAAGAGGCCCAGTACTTC
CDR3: CASSLRGEEAQYF

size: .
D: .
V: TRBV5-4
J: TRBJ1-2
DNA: TGTGCCAGCAGTCCTACCTCGACAGACTCCTATGGCTACACCTTC
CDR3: CASSPTSTDSYGYTF

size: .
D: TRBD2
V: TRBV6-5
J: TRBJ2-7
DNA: TGTGCCAGCAGTTACTCTCCCAGCGGGAGTGTCCACGAGCAGTACTTC
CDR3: CASSYSPSGSVHEQYF

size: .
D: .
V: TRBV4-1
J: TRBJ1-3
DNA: TGCGCCAGCAGCCAAGATCCCGTAGGGGGCTCTGGAAACACCATATATTTT
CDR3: CASSQDPVGGSGNTIYF

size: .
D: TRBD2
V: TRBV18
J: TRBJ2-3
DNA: TGTGCCAGCTCACCACCGGCTAGCGGTGCCCGGGGTACGCAGTATTTT
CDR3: CASSPPASGARGTQYF

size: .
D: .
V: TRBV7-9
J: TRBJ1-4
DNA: TGTGCCAGCAGCGCCCGGGACCTGGGAGGTGAAAAACTGTTTTTT
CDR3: CASSARDLGGEKLFF

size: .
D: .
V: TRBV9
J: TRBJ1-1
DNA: TGTGCCAGCAGCGTAGATCAGGGGAGGTATACTGAAGCTTTCTTT
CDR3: CASSVDQGRYTEAFF

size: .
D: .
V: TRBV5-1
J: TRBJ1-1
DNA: TGCGCCAGCAAGGAAACAGCGGGTGGCACTGAAGCTTTCTTT
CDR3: CASKETAGGTEAFF

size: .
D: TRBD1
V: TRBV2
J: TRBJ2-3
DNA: TGTGCCAGCAGTGAGGGACAGGAGATTACAGATACGCAGTATTTT
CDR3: CASSEGQEITDTQYF

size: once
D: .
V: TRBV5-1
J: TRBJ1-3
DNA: TGCGCCAGCAGCTTAACCGGGGACCCGAACTCTGGAAACACCATATATTTT
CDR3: CASSLTGDPNSGNTIYF

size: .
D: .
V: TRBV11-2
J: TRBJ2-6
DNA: TGTGCCGCCCACTCCTCTGGGGCCAACGTCCTGACTTTC
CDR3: CAAHSSGANVLTF

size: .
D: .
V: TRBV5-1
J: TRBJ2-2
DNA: TGCGCCAGCAGGTTCGGTAGGGGTAACACCGGGGAGCTGTTTTTT
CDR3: CASRFGRGNTGELFF

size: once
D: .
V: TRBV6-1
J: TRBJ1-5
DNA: TGTGCCAGCCTACGGGGGGGCAATCAGCCCCAGCATTTT
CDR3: CASLRGGNQPQHF

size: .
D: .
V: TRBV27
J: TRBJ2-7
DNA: TGTGCCAGCAGTTACGGCGGAGCGGTATACGAGCAGTACTTC
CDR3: CASSYGGAVYEQYF

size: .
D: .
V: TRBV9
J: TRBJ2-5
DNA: TGTGCCAGCAGCGTATCGAGCCAAGAGACCCAGTACTTC
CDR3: CASSVSSQETQYF

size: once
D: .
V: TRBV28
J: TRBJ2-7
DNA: TGTGCCAGCACGAAGGGAGGAACGTTAGCCTACGAGCAGTACTTC
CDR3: CASTKGGTLAYEQYF

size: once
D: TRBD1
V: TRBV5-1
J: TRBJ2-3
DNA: TGCGCCAGCAACCAAGGGACAGCAACTGATACGCAGTATTTT
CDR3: CASNQGTATDTQYF

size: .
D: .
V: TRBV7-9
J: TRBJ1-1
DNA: TGTGCCAGCAGCTTCAACCCTACGGGGACTGAAGCTTTCTTT
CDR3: CASSFNPTGTEAFF

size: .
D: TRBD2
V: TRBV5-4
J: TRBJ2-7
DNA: TGTGCCAGCAGCACTAGCGGGAGTTCCGAGCAGTACTTC
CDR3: CASSTSGSSEQYF

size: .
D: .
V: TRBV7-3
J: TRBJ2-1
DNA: TGTGCCAGCAGCGTCAGTGGGTCGGGAGCGGTTTACAATGAGCAGTTCTTC
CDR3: CASSVSGSGAVYNEQFF

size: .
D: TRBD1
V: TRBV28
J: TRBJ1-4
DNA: TGTGCCAGCGTCAAACAGGGGGCTAATGAAAAACTGTTTTTT
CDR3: CASVKQGANEKLFF

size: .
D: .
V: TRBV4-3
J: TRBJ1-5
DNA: TGCGCCAGCAGCCAAGATCTTCCGGGAATGAGCAATCAGCCCCAGCATTTT
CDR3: CASSQDLPGMSNQPQHF

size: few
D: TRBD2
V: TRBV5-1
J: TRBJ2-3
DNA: TGCGCCAGCAGCTCCCAAAATGGACTAGCGGGAGGCGATACGCAGTATTTT
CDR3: CASSSQNGLAGGDTQYF

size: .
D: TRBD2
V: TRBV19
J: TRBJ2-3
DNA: TGTGCCAGTAGTCCCGGGCGGAAGCGGGGGGAATGGTGGTTGGGCACAGATACGCAGTATTTT
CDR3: CASSPGRKRGEWWLGTDTQYF

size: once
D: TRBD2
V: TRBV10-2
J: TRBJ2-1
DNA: TGCGCCAGCAGTGAGTTGGGCGGGAGGACAACGGGGGATGAGCAGTTCTTC
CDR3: CASSELGGRTTGDEQFF

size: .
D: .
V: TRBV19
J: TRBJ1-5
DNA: TGTGCCAGTAGTATACGGAGAGGCAATCAGCCCCAGCATTTT
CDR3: CASSIRRGNQPQHF